This T cell receptor (beta chain) was sequenced in a study of cytomegalovirus exposure and HLA in healthy donors. Broader study findings: Cytomegalovirus status, reportedly, was diagnosed with high specificity and sensitivity by the classifier.

The V gene's germline CDR1 is SGHRS and CDR2 YFSETQ. V lost 5 bases to trimming and J lost 3 bases, with 11 bases between them. The CDR3 length is 13 residues. PCR amplification relied on 60 Vbeta primers (plus 13 Jbeta primers). Sequencing used immunoSEQ multiplex PCR; TCRdb keeps in-frame clones, though not all of them. The sample holds under 200,000 clones, 68% seen once. Concerning this clone itself: Its antigen is as yet unknown.

J is TRBJ1-2 and V is TRBV5-1; a weak D match, TRBD1 (5 bases). The sequenced sample was PBMCs. The clonotype comes from a woman in her 40s in good health and CMV-seropositive. CDR3: CASRITGDYGYTF. CDR3 in DNA: TGCGCCAGCAGGATAACAGGTGACTATGGCTACACCTTC. The full variable domain, its missing parts supplied by reference TRBV5-1 and TRBJ1-2, is KAGVTQTPRYLIKTRGQQVTLSCSPISGHRSVSWYQQTPGQGLQFLFEYFSETQRNKGNFPGRFSGRQFSNSRSEMNVSTLELGDSALYLCASRITGDYGYTFGSGTRLTVV.